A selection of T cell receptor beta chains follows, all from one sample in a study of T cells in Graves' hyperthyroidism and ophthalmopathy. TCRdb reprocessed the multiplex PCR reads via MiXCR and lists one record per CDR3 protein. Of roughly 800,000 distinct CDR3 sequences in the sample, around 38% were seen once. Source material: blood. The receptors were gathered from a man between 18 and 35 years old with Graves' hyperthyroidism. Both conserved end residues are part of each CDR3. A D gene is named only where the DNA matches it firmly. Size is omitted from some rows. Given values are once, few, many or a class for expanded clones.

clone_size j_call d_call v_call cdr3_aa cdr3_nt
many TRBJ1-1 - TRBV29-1 CSVPGSREAFF TGCAGCGTTCCAGGGAGTAGAGAAGCTTTCTTT
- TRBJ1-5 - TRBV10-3 CASSYLGGDRPGGDQHF TGTGCCAGCAGTTATTTGGGGGGTGACAGGCCCGGTGGGGACCAGCATTTT
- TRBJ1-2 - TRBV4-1 CASSQWGANYGYTF TGCGCCAGCAGCCAGTGGGGGGCGAACTATGGCTACACCTTC
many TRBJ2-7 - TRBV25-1 CATEPPGQLVEQYF TGTGCCACCGAGCCCCCGGGGCAGTTGGTCGAGCAGTACTTC
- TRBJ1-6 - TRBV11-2 CASSSILAGTLNSPLHF TGTGCCAGCAGCTCCATCTTGGCGGGTACGCTAAATTCACCCCTCCACTTT
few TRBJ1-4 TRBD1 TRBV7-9 CASSPSGTGVDGDEKLFF TGTGCCAGCAGCCCATCCGGGACAGGGGTGGATGGTGATGAAAAACTGTTTTTT
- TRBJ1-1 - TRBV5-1 CASSAEAGQINTEAFF TGCGCCAGCAGCGCCGAGGCGGGGCAGATTAACACTGAAGCTTTCTTT
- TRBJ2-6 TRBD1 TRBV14 CASSTPRTGGSGANVLTF TGTGCCAGCAGCACCCCGAGGACAGGGGGTTCAGGGGCCAACGTCCTGACTTTC
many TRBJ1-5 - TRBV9 CASSLDYNQPQHF TGTGCCAGCAGCTTAGACTACAATCAGCCCCAGCATTTT
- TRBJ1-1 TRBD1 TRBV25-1 CASSYGTGQNTEAFF TGTGCCAGCAGTTACGGGACAGGCCAGAACACTGAAGCTTTCTTT
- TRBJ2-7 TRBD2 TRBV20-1 CSARDTSESYEQYF TGCAGTGCTAGAGACACTAGCGAATCCTACGAGCAGTACTTC
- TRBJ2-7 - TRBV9 CASSDRGSLSEQYF TGTGCCAGCAGTGACCGGGGCTCACTATCCGAGCAGTACTTC
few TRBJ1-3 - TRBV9 CASSVEEGPGNTIYF TGTGCCAGCAGCGTAGAGGAGGGGCCTGGAAACACCATATATTTT
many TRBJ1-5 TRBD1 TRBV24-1 CATAGQGNQPQHF TGTGCCACCGCGGGACAGGGCAATCAGCCCCAGCATTTT
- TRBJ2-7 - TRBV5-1 CASSNPTGTSEQYF TGCGCCAGCAGCAACCCGACAGGGACTTCCGAGCAGTACTTC
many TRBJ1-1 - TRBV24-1 CATSDTPLRGNTEAFF TGTGCCACCAGTGATACACCCTTGAGGGGGAACACTGAAGCTTTCTTT
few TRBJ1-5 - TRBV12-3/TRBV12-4 CASSRDFSNQPQHF TGTGCCAGCAGCCGGGACTTTAGCAATCAGCCCCAGCATTTT
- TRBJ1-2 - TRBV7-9 CASSFSRGGGYTF TGTGCCAGCAGCTTCTCCAGGGGAGGTGGCTACACCTTC
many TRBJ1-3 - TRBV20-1 CSAVDSYSGNTIYF TGCAGTGCGGTCGACAGCTACTCTGGAAACACCATATATTTT
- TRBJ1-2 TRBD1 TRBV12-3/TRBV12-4 CASSRTGVGVGYTF TGTGCCAGCAGCCGAACAGGGGTCGGTGTTGGCTACACCTTC
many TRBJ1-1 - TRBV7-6 CASTLGTLGGTEAFF TGTGCCAGCACCCTCGGTACCCTCGGGGGGACTGAAGCTTTCTTT
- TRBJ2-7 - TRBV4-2 CASSQDWHLYEQYF TGTGCCAGCAGCCAAGATTGGCACCTCTACGAGCAGTACTTC
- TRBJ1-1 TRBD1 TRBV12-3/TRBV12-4 CASRTTGDNTEAFF TGTGCCAGCAGGACCACAGGGGACAACACTGAAGCTTTCTTT
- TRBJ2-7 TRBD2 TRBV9 CASTGLANPPYEQYF TGTGCCAGCACCGGACTAGCGAACCCGCCCTACGAGCAGTACTTC
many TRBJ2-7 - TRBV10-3 CAIGGARESYEQYF TGTGCCATCGGGGGGGCCAGGGAGTCCTACGAGCAGTACTTC
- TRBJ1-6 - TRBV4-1 CASTPGLAAPLHF TGCGCCAGCACCCCGGGCTTGGCTGCACCCCTCCACTTT
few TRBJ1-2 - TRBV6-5 CASSYRSRPYGYTF TGTGCCAGCAGTTATCGGTCGAGGCCCTATGGCTACACCTTC